This T cell receptor beta chain was captured by sequencing in a study of monozygotic twins with inflammatory bowel disease. Study conclusions and caveats: By inverse Simpson index, TCRbeta diversity was lower in IBD patients than in healthy co-twins.

This CDR3 is built from 14 residues. Germline V gene lookup returns CDR1 MGHRA and CDR2 YSYEKL. In regard to this clonotype: The antigen remains undetermined.

The template switching step added UMIs that contained a 6-nucleotide sample barcode. Following a re-call of the 5' RACE reads, TCRdb has one entry per CDR3 protein and lacks DNA. The specimen's table records approximately 200,000 distinct CDR3 sequences. The authors drew 2.5 to 3 ml of blood from each donor. This TCR derives from a human donor with ulcerative colitis or Crohn's disease, or a healthy co-twin of an affected twin (not recorded which). Sequenced input: blood. The chain combines TRBV4-1 with TRBJ1-2; there is no DNA to check the TCRdb D call of TRBD1. The CDR3 sequence: CASSPGQVLDGYTF.